This paragraph covers one T cell receptor beta chain sequence. The antigen remains undetermined. The CDR3 is 15 residues long. Between the trimmed V and J ends, which lost 2 bases and 10 bases, there was a span of 15 bases. Germline loops: CDR1 SGHVS, CDR2 FQNEAQ. The data were obtained in a study of cytomegalovirus exposure and HLA in healthy donors. The PCR made use of 60 Vbeta and 13 Jbeta primers. Assay: immunoSEQ multiplex PCR; the TCRdb copy retains only in-frame clones and omits some. The data contain 110,000 or so clones, approximately 75% of them seen just once; the ten biggest clones take up approximately 5%. Findings of the study overall: In a later analysis, donors in an Asian-associated ancestry cluster reportedly had fewer N-insertions in productive TCRs than the cohort mean. Confirmation in vitro established that a few CMV-associated chains were specific for CMV antigens. Later analysis associated a missense DCLRE1C variant with TCR beta V- and J-gene trimming.

The chain carries TRBV7-8 and TRBJ1-6; D is unclear. The TCR was taken from a man between 50 and 59 years old in good health and CMV-seropositive. The sequenced material came from PBMCs. CDR3 sequence reads: CASSLNAEAESPLHF. DNA of the CDR3: TGTGCCAGCAGCTTAAACGCCGAGGCGGAATCACCCCTCCACTTT.